Below, 24 T cell receptor beta chains from the same sample are listed, as sequenced in a study of cytomegalovirus exposure and HLA in healthy donors (dated by TCRdb to about 2017). Libraries were made using the immunoSEQ multiplex PCR assay. For the multiplex PCR, a mixture combining 60 forward primers for TCR Vbeta segments and 13 reverse primers for TCR Jbeta segments was used. TCRdb took over this immuneACCESS table, retaining in-frame rearrangements with V and J assigned. Such tables are incomplete; in checked studies, under half of the missing clones stem from an unresolved V gene, and the remainder is unexplained. The sample table holds 250,000 to 350,000 clones, of which around 90% were seen once. The ten largest clones represent less than 2.5% of the sample. Sequencing input: PBMCs. The source of these receptors is a woman between 18 and 29 years old in good health and CMV-seronegative.

V gene TRBV27 combines with J gene TRBJ2-3; the match to TRBD2 covers 10 bases. The CDR3 has 18 amino acids. Germline V CDR1 and CDR2: MNHEY, SMNVEV (reference sequence). Germline trimming cut 2 bases from V and 4 bases from J; bases unmatched to any gene: 12. CDR3 in amino acids: CASSLPPQSGGASDTQYF. The DNA for the CDR3 is TGTGCCAGCAGTTTACCCCCACAAAGCGGGGGGGCCTCAGATACGCAGTATTTT.

In this sample, this clone turned up once. A read error may produce the germline difference seen at one junction end. The V gene is TRBV6-1, the J gene TRBJ1-1; the match to TRBD1 covers 7 bases. Germline CDR1 reads MNHNS; CDR2 reads SASEGT. CDR3 length: 16 residues. The CDR3 spells CANSGRDSRMNTEAFF. CDR3 in DNA: TGTGCCAACAGTGGCCGGGACAGCCGAATGAACACTGAAGCTTTCTTT.

The chain uses TRBV29-1 and TRBJ1-2; the D is unclear. V was shortened by 6 bases and J by 8 bases, with 13 bases between the two germline ends. The CDR3 runs to 11 residues. Germline assignment: CDR1 SQVTM and CDR2 ANQGSEA. CDR3 bases: TGCAGCGTAACTGTCGGGGTAGGCTACACCTTC. It encodes CSVTVGVGYTF. The full variable domain, in which reference TRBV29-1 and TRBJ1-2 provide the parts outside the CDR3, is SAVISQKPSRDICQRGTSLTIQCQVDSQVTMMFWYRQQPGQSLTLIATANQGSEATYESGFVIDKFPISRPNLTFSTLTVSNMSPEDSSIYLCSVTVGVGYTFGSGTRLTVV.

V is TRBV6-6 and J is TRBJ2-3, with D unclear. V was pared by 2 bases and J by 0 bases, with 9 bases between. The length of the CDR3 is 15 residues. The V gene's germline CDR1 is MNHNY and CDR2 SVGAGI (reference sequence). In nucleotides, the CDR3 is TGTGCCAGCAGTTACACGACGGAGAGCACAGATACGCAGTATTTT. Translated, it gives CASSYTTESTDTQYF.

Comments on this clone: A read error may account for a junction end that differs from germline. V is TRBV7-9 and J is TRBJ2-1, with TRBD1 matching 9 bases. CDR1 is SEHNR and CDR2 is FQNEAQ in the germline V gene (reference sequence). The CDR3 runs to 15 residues. CDR3 sequence: CSSSPGTGLGYEQFF. In DNA form, the CDR3 reads TGTTCCAGCAGCCCCGGGACAGGGTTAGGGTATGAGCAGTTCTTC.

The V call is TRBV5-1, the J call TRBJ2-3, with a possible D match to TRBD1 (6 bases). V was pared by 4 bases and J by 8 bases, with 11 bases between. CDR3 length equals 12 residues. CDR1 and CDR2 from the germline V gene are SGHRS and YFSETQ. DNA for the CDR3: TGCGCCAGCAGCCCCGAAGGGGGTACGCAGTATTTT. Translation gives CASSPEGGTQYF.

This clone was seen a single time. One junction end does not reproduce the germline sequence, and a read error may be involved. The chain combines TRBV5-1 with TRBJ2-1, with 11 bases aligning to TRBD2. The CDR3 has 17 residues. Germline V lookup: CDR1 SGHRS, CDR2 YFSETQ. The chain's CDR3 is CASRLASGGLTYNEQFF. The DNA of the CDR3 is TGCGCCAGCAGATTGGCTAGCGGGGGGCTAACCTACAATGAGCAGTTCTTC. Full variable domain (outside the CDR3, taken from reference TRBV5-1 and TRBJ2-1): KAGVTQTPRYLIKTRGQQVTLSCSPISGHRSVSWYQQTPGQGLQFLFEYFSETQRNKGNFPGRFSGRQFSNSRSEMNVSTLELGDSALYLCASRLASGGLTYNEQFFGPGTRLTVL.

The chain links TRBV21-1 to TRBJ2-5; the D call in the table, TRBD2, was not verified against the DNA. TRBV21-1 is a known pseudogene. The CDR3 runs to 16 residues. CDR3 DNA: TGTGCCAGCACCCTGACTAGCGGGGGGGCCGGGAAGACCCAGTACTTC. The encoded protein is CASTLTSGGAGKTQYF.

V and J are TRBV2 and TRBJ2-1; D remains ambiguous. The CDR3 loop spans 15 amino acids. Germline V gene lookup returns CDR1 SNHLY and CDR2 FYNNEI. V lost 3 bases and J 0 bases, leaving 9 bases between the germline ends. CDR3 amino acids: CASSERALSYNEQFF. The CDR3 coding sequence is TGTGCCAGCAGTGAGCGAGCCCTCTCCTACAATGAGCAGTTCTTC. Supplemented by reference TRBV2 and TRBJ2-1, the full variable domain reads EPEVTQTPSHQVTQMGQEVILRCVPISNHLYFYWYRQILGQKVEFLVSFYNNEISEKSEIFDDQFSVERPDGSNFTLKIRSTKLEDSAMYFCASSERALSYNEQFFGPGTRLTVL.

The chain joins TRBV10-3 to TRBJ2-2; no reliable D call. Trimming removed 6 bases from V and 6 bases from J, with 14 bases in between. Germline V lookup: CDR1 ENHRY, CDR2 SYGVKD. The CDR3 is made up of 14 amino acids. CDR3 DNA sequence: TGTGCCATCAGCCCTATGTCAACAGCCGGGGAGCTGTTTTTT. Its protein is CAISPMSTAGELFF.

The CDR3 loop is CASSISGQGIYEQYF. The CDR3 region has the DNA TGTGCCAGCAGTATCTCCGGGCAGGGGATCTACGAGCAGTACTTC. The rearrangement joins TRBV6-5 to TRBJ2-7; D may be TRBD1 (6 bases). Germline V CDR1 and CDR2: MNHEY, SVGAGI. V was pared by 5 bases and J by 3 bases, with 17 bases between. The CDR3 covers 15 residues.

V usage is TRBV30 and J usage is TRBJ1-1; D is unresolved. Germline CDR1 reads GTSNPN; CDR2 reads SVGIG (reference sequence). Trimming removed 8 bases from V and 0 bases from J, with 10 bases in between. The CDR3 runs 12 residues. The chain's CDR3 is CALKRLNTEAFF. CDR3 coding DNA: TGTGCCCTCAAGAGGCTGAACACTGAAGCTTTCTTT.

This chain links TRBV6-5 with TRBJ1-5; 9 bases line up with TRBD1. The CDR3 contains 15 residues. Germline V gene sequence: CDR1 MNHEY, CDR2 SVGAGI. Trimming cost V 4 bases and J 2 bases; bases outside gene matches: 3. Here the CDR3 DNA reads TGTGCCAGCAGTTCTACAGGGGGCGGCAATCAGCCCCAGCATTTT. This codes for CASSSTGGGNQPQHF.

CDR3 region: CASSDSEGGEQYF. The CDR3 nucleotides read TGTGCCAGCAGTGACTCAGAGGGAGGCGAGCAGTACTTC. This chain joins TRBV6-4 and TRBJ2-7, with D possibly matching TRBD2 (6 bases). Trimming pared 0 bases from V and 6 bases from J, leaving 9 bases between. Germline CDR1 reads MRHNA; CDR2 reads SNTAGT. This CDR3 region has 13 residues.

The V and J genes are TRBV5-4 and TRBJ2-3, with a possible D match to TRBD2 (6 bases). V was shortened by 9 bases and J by 0 bases, with 20 bases between the two germline ends. The germline gives CDR1 SGHNT, CDR2 YYREEE (reference sequence). The CDR3 runs to 16 residues. CDR3 DNA: TGTGCCACCGTGGGGGGAGGATCCACTAGCACAGATACGCAGTATTTT. Its translation is CATVGGGSTSTDTQYF.

This clone was picked up one time. This chain connects TRBV5-1 to TRBJ1-3, with TRBD1 identical over 7 bases. V lost 4 bases, J lost 2 bases, and 6 bases stayed unmatched. Germline CDR1 reads SGHRS; CDR2 reads YFSETQ. The CDR3 covers 15 residues. CDR3 DNA: TGCGCCAGCAGCCCACTAGGGACAGCTGGAAACACCATATATTTT. This gives the protein CASSPLGTAGNTIYF.

This chain connects TRBV10-3 to TRBJ1-1; D unclear. Trimming took off 0 bases at V and 7 bases at J, with 15 bases between the two ends. Germline CDR1 is ENHRY and CDR2 is SYGVKD. The CDR3 has 15 residues. CDR3 bases: TGTGCCATCAGTGAGTCAGTAATTGGGCAGAATGAAGCTTTCTTT. It specifies CAISESVIGQNEAFF.

A single count supports this clone. The chain couples TRBV6-5 to TRBJ1-5; D remains ambiguous. The CDR3 spans 14 residues. CDR1 MNHEY and CDR2 SVGAGI come from the germline V gene. V was shortened by 6 bases and J by 3 bases, with 12 bases between the two germline ends. The CDR3 loop reads CASSTDIYNQPQHF. DNA of the CDR3: TGTGCCAGCAGCACCGACATTTACAATCAGCCCCAGCATTTT.

The gene calls are TRBV9 and TRBJ2-1; possibly TRBD1 for D (5 bases). The germline V gene encodes CDR1 SGDLS and CDR2 YYNGEE. Trimming cost V 4 bases and J 9 bases, with 20 bases left between them. This CDR3 has 15 amino acids. CDR3 region: CASSPAGAGRSEQFF. The CDR3 DNA is TGTGCCAGCAGCCCCGCTGGGGCTGGTCGGAGTGAGCAGTTCTTC.

The chain couples TRBV13 to TRBJ1-2; perhaps TRBD1 as D (6 bases). The length of the CDR3 is 15 residues. Trimming left V 0 bases short and J 4 bases short, with 12 bases between. From germline, CDR1 is PRHDT and CDR2 FYEKMQ (reference sequence). The CDR3 region is CASSLGRGWGYGYTF. The CDR3 nucleotides read TGTGCCAGCAGCTTAGGCAGGGGCTGGGGCTATGGCTACACCTTC.

V and J are TRBV9 and TRBJ1-2, with 9 bases identical to TRBD1. Germline CDR1 and CDR2: SGDLS and YYNGEE. CDR3 size: 15 residues. The V segment lost 4 bases and the J segment 5 bases; nucleotides outside the gene matches: 9. CDR3 residues: CASSLDRGNLYGYTF. CDR3 coding DNA: TGTGCCAGCAGCCTTGACAGGGGGAACCTTTATGGCTACACCTTC.

This chain links TRBV2 with TRBJ2-2; 9 bases match TRBD2. Germline-derived CDR1 and CDR2 are SNHLY and FYNNEI. Unmatched junction bases numbered 2, after V lost 3 bases and J lost 3 bases. The CDR3 runs to 15 residues. CDR3 DNA sequence: TGTGCCAGCAGTGATAGCGGGGGCCACACCGGGGAGCTGTTTTTT. This sequence encodes CASSDSGGHTGELFF.

This chain uses TRBV6-6 with TRBJ2-7; TRBD1 matches 8 bases. Germline trimming cut 6 bases from V and 1 base from J; bases unmatched to any gene: 11. Germline CDR1 reads MNHNY; CDR2 reads SVGAGI (reference sequence). The CDR3 extends over 16 amino acids. The CDR3 coding sequence is TGTGCCAGCAGCCCCCGGAAGGACAGGGCTTCCTACGAGCAGTACTTC. Protein: CASSPRKDRASYEQYF.

The chain employs TRBV6-1 and TRBJ2-7; TRBD2 agrees at 12 bases. Germline loops: CDR1 MNHNS, CDR2 SASEGT. The length of the CDR3 is 15 residues. V shed 3 bases and J 2 bases; nucleotides not matched to a gene: 2. The CDR3 loop reads CASSETSGGPYEQYF. The DNA for the CDR3 is TGTGCCAGCAGTGAGACTAGCGGGGGACCCTACGAGCAGTACTTC.